This T cell receptor (beta chain) was captured by sequencing in a study of T-cell reconstitution after alpha-beta-depleted transplantation in children. Study-wide results and caveats: Counts and diversity of T cells one year after transplant came mostly from newly produced T cells. The study traced high day-60 TCRbeta diversity in some patients to surviving recipient T cells and thymic progenitors. Several hundred graft clones that had expanded were reportedly the source of alpha-beta T cells about two months after transplant.

As for this clonotype: As yet, its antigen is unknown.

A TCRbeta library incorporating unique molecular identifiers was prepared. TCRdb reprocessed the PCR reads via MiXCR and lists one record per CDR3 protein. The sample holds about 980,000 distinct CDR3 sequences, around 30% seen once. The CDR3 is 16 residues long. V was pared by 3 bases and J by 3 bases, with 4 bases of the junction left unmatched. The germline V gene encodes CDR1 MGHRA and CDR2 YSYEKL. This TCR was sampled from a boy in the first two years of life who had a stem cell transplant for SCID, so the T cells may come from the graft donor. Source: PBMCs, mostly from graft donor cells, taken 360 days after TCRalphabeta/CD19-depleted stem cell transplant. The V call is TRBV4-1, the J call TRBJ2-5, with TRBD2 matching over 13 bases. CDR3 region: CASSHSGLAGKETQYF. The CDR3 DNA reads as TGCGCCAGCAGCCACTCGGGACTAGCGGGGAAAGAGACCCAGTACTTC.